This T cell receptor beta chain stems from a study of OX40 agonist ivuxolimab in advanced cancers. The wider study: With ivuxolimab, an agonistic anti-OX40 (CD134) antibody, patients were treated. With a range of roughly 20 to 85, age averaged approximately 64 years, and more than 75% were male.

Of note for this clone: Antigen unknown.

General study results and limits: Patients who responded partially at 0.1-3.0 mg/kg showed clonal expansion ranking among the lowest. Antigen targets of the expanded peripheral T cells went undetermined.

Only in-frame clones appear in the TCRdb table, and some are missing; sequencing was by immunoSEQ multiplex PCR. The sample has under 85,000 clones, 86% seen once; the top ten hold approximately 8%. Source: CD4+ or CD8+ T cells sorted from blood, taken in a trial of the OX40 agonist ivuxolimab. The TCR sequence derives from an adult with an advanced solid tumor such as melanoma, head and neck, liver or kidney cancer.

CDR3 protein: CASSVPGRSGLAGAETQYF. Written as DNA, the CDR3 is TGTGCCAGCAGTGTTCCTGGCCGGTCGGGACTAGCGGGAGCAGAGACCCAGTACTTC. The chain employs TRBV2 and TRBJ2-5; 14 bases agree with TRBD2. Trimming removed 4 bases from V and 4 bases from J; junction bases left unmatched: 14. This CDR3 spans 19 amino acids. Germline CDR1 is SNHLY and CDR2 is FYNNEI.